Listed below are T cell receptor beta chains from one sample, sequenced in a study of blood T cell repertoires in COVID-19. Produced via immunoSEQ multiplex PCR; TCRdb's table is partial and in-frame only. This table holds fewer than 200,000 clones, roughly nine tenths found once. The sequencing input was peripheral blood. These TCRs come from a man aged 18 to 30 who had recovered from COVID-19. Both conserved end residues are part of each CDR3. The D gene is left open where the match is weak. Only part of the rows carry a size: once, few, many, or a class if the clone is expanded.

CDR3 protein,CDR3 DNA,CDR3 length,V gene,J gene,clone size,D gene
CATRTESYGYTF,TGTGCCACCCGGACAGAAAGCTATGGCTACACCTTC,12,TRBV28,TRBJ1-2,once,NA
CASSLLGQGVTGELFF,TGTGCCAGCAGCTTGCTGGGACAGGGTGTTACCGGGGAGCTGTTTTTT,16,TRBV5-6,TRBJ2-2,NA,TRBD1
CASSQAVAAIYEQYF,TGCGCCAGCAGCCAAGCGGTAGCGGCAATCTACGAGCAGTACTTC,15,TRBV4-3,TRBJ2-7,NA,NA
CATNPRRAGGGETQYF,TGTGCAACCAACCCACGTAGGGCAGGGGGCGGTGAGACCCAGTACTTC,16,TRBV7-8,TRBJ2-5,few,TRBD1
CASSGGKEKLFF,TGTGCCAGCAGCGGGGGGAAGGAAAAACTGTTTTTT,12,TRBV28,TRBJ1-4,once,NA
CASRRDRYSNQPQHF,TGTGCCAGCAGAAGGGACAGGTATAGCAATCAGCCCCAGCATTTT,15,TRBV2,TRBJ1-5,NA,TRBD1
CSASGFQSSTGELFF,TGCAGTGCTAGTGGGTTCCAGTCCTCAACCGGGGAGCTGTTTTTT,15,TRBV20-1,TRBJ2-2,NA,NA
CSVEGQARGYTF,TGCAGCGTTGAAGGACAGGCCCGTGGCTACACCTTC,12,TRBV29-1,TRBJ1-2,NA,NA
CASSRGQPVGYTF,TGTGCCAGCAGTCGGGGACAGCCAGTGGGCTACACCTTC,13,TRBV6-2/TRBV6-3,TRBJ1-2,few,TRBD1
CASSPLRGYEQYF,TGCGCCAGCAGCCCCTTGCGTGGCTACGAGCAGTACTTC,13,TRBV4-1,TRBJ2-7,NA,NA
CASSYSTGDYYGYTF,TGTGCCAGCAGTTACTCGACTGGAGACTACTATGGCTACACCTTC,15,TRBV6-2/TRBV6-3,TRBJ1-2,NA,NA
CASRAGSGSYNEQFF,TGCGCCAGCAGGGCGGGGTCCGGCTCCTACAATGAGCAGTTCTTC,15,TRBV5-1,TRBJ2-1,NA,NA
CSVNEDEQFF,TGCAGTGTTAACGAGGATGAGCAGTTCTTC,10,TRBV20-1,TRBJ2-1,NA,NA
CASTADRSYEQYF,TGTGCCAGCACCGCCGACAGGAGCTACGAGCAGTACTTC,13,TRBV2,TRBJ2-7,once,NA
CASSQDTGGTAEAFF,TGCGCCAGCAGCCAAGATACGGGGGGCACGGCTGAAGCTTTCTTT,15,TRBV4-3,TRBJ1-1,few,NA
CASRKDRGNSPLHF,TGTGCCAGCAGGAAGGACAGGGGAAATTCACCCCTCCACTTT,14,TRBV27,TRBJ1-6,once,TRBD1
CASSLWPGTGSSNQPQHF,TGTGCCAGCAGCTTATGGCCTGGGACCGGGAGTAGCAATCAGCCCCAGCATTTT,18,TRBV7-9,TRBJ1-5,NA,NA